This T cell receptor beta chain was profiled in a study of blood T cell repertoires in COVID-19 (dated by TCRdb to the early 2020s). Some background on the complete study: The collaborator samples originated in the United States, Italy and Spain and spanned the acute and convalescent phases of COVID-19. The prospective study material was composed of cDNA or gDNA derived from T cells, B-cell-depleted T cells, or PBMCs. Deeply sampled blood TCRbeta repertoires from subjects exposed to, actively infected with, or recovered from COVID-19 were included in the dataset. A freely available public database, intended as a resource for researchers studying the immune response to SARS-CoV-2, is where the repertoires were released. Samples came from the ongoing ImmuneRACE study (first 160 participants) plus 1,254 subjects from 6 global collaborators. The sample metadata nearly always contained a de-identified subject ID, COVID-19 status, age in years and sex. Where available, HLA class I and class II types were obtained from metadata supplied by the sample provider rather than from assay-based typing.

TCRbeta CDR3 regions were amplified from genomic DNA by means of the immunoSEQ Assay, a bias-controlled multiplex PCR. As for the original processing: Nucleated cell counts per sample were estimated from amplification of reference gene primers within the assay. To quantify the absolute abundance of each unique TCRbeta CDR3 rearrangement, sequence reads were collapsed and filtered. For each sample, productive Simpson clonality was calculated by taking the square root of Simpson's diversity index across productive rearrangements. In its TCRdb copy, this immuneACCESS table keeps in-frame sequences only and misses some clones. Where compared with another copy, unresolved V genes explain less than half of these, and the others have no known cause. D and trimming come from the DNA, and the V and J calls and clone size come from that table. This sample gives 80,000 to 100,000 clones in total; about 80% of them show up just once. The top ten clones comprise approximately 10% of the sample.

Points on this clone: Its binding antigen is unknown. Within one base of it there is no much larger clone, and no base qualities were kept.

The CDR3 sequence holds 15 residues, the cysteine and phenylalanine included. The kept DNA is CDR3 alone, 45 bases in frame from the first base. CDR1 and CDR2 are drawn from the germline V gene: SNHLY, FYNNEI. V drops 8 bases and J drops 7 bases, leaving 18 bases in between. Each collaborating institution followed its own protocols to collect whole blood in K2EDTA tubes. For TCRbeta analysis, collaborators shipped samples in one of three forms: frozen whole blood, isolated PBMCs, or DNA extracted from either of those sample types. Points the paper makes about the study in general: How much clinical and demographic metadata was included differed by source and by participant, and the metadata was provided uncurated.

The sample consisted of peripheral blood. The clonotype comes from an older man with active or convalescent COVID-19. The sequence links TRBV2 to TRBJ1-6; the D segment could be TRBD1, given 5 matching bases. The nucleotides are TGTGCCAGCCGGTTAGGGGCCGAAACGAATTCACCCCTCCACTTT. The translation is CASRLGAETNSPLHF.